The entry that follows covers one TCR beta chain sequence. Clones were sequenced by immunoSEQ multiplex PCR, and TCRdb holds only the in-frame ones, with some missing. The sample consists of approximately 300,000 clones, roughly 90% of them appearing once. This entry comes from a study of blood T cell repertoires in COVID-19. Unmatched junction bases numbered 4, after V lost 0 bases and J lost 0 bases. The CDR3 loop spans 18 amino acids. The germline V gene encodes CDR1 SGHRS and CDR2 YFSETQ. Sequencing was carried out using peripheral blood. The V gene is TRBV5-1, the J gene TRBJ2-2, with 11 bases aligning to TRBD2. The sequence was collected from a man aged 18 to 29 who had recovered from COVID-19. CDR3 nucleotide sequence: TGCGCCAGCAGCTTGGATCCGGGACTAGCGGCGAACACCGGGGAGCTGTTTTTT. Translated: CASSLDPGLAANTGELFF.